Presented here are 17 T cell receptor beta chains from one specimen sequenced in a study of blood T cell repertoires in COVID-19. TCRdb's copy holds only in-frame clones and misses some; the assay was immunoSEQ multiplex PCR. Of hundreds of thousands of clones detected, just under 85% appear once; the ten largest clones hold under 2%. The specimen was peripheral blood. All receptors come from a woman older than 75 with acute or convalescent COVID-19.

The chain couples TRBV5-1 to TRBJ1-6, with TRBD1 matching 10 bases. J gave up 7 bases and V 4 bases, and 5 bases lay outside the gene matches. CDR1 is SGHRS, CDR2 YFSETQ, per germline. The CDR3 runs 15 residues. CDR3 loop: CASSQPGQGNSPLHF. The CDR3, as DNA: TGCGCCAGCAGCCAACCGGGACAGGGGAATTCACCCCTCCACTTT.

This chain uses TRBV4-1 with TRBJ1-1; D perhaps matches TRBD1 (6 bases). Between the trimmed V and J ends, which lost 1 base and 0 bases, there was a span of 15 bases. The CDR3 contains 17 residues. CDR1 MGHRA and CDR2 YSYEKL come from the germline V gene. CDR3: CASSQGTVVPMNTEAFF. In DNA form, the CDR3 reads TGCGCCAGCAGCCAAGGGACAGTAGTACCCATGAACACTGAAGCTTTCTTT.

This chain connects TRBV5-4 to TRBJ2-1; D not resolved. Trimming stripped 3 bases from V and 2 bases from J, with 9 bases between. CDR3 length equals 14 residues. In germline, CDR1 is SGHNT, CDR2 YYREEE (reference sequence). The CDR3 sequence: CASSSSDTYNEQFF. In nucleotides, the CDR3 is TGTGCCAGCAGCTCCTCAGATACCTACAATGAGCAGTTCTTC.

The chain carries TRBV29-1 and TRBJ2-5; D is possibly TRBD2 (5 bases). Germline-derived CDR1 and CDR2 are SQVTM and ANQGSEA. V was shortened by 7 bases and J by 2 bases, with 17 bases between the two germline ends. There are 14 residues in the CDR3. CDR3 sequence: CSGGSGLGQETQYF. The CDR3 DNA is TGCAGCGGTGGGAGCGGCCTAGGGCAAGAGACCCAGTACTTC.

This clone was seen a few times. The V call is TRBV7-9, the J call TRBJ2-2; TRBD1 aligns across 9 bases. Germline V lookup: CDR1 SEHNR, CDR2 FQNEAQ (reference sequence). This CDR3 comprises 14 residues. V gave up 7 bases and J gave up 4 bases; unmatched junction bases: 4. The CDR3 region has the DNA TGTGCCAGCAACCCGGGACAGGGCACCGGGGAGCTGTTTTTT. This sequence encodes CASNPGQGTGELFF.

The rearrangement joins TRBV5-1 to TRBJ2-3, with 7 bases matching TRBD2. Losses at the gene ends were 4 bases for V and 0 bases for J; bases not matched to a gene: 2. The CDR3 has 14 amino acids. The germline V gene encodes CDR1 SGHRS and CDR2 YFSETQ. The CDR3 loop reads CASSERDSTDTQYF. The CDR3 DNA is TGCGCCAGCAGCGAGCGGGACAGCACAGATACGCAGTATTTT.

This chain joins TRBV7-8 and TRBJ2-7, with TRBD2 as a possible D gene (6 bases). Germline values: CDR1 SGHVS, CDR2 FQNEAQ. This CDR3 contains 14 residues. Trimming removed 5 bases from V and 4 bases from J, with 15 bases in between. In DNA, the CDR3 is TGTGCCAGCAGCGTTCGTGGGAGGCGGTACGAGCAGTACTTC. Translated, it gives CASSVRGRRYEQYF.

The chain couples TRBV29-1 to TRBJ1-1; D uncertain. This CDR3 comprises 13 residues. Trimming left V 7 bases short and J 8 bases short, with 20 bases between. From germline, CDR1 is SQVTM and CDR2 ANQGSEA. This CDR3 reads CSASYPQEREAFF. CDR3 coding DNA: TGCAGCGCCTCCTACCCCCAGGAAAGGGAAGCTTTCTTT.

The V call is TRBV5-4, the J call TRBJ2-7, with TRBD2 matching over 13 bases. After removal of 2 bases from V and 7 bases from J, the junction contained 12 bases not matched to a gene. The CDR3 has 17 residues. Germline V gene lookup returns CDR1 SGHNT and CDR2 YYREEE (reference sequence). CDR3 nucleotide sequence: TGTGCCAGCAGCTTACCGGGACTAGCGGGACAAGCAACAGAGCAGTACTTC. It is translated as CASSLPGLAGQATEQYF. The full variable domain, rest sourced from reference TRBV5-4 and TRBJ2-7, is ETGVTQSPTHLIKTRGQQVTLRCSSQSGHNTVSWYQQALGQGPQFIFQYYREEENGRGNFPPRFSGLQFPNYSSELNVNALELDDSALYLCASSLPGLAGQATEQYFGPGTRLTVT.

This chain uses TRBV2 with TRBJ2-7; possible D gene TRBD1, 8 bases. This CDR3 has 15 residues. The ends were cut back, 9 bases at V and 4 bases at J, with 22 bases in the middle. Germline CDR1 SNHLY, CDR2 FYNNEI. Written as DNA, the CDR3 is TGTGCCAGTGGACAGGGAGGCGGGAGTAAATACGAGCAGTACTTC. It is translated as CASGQGGGSKYEQYF.

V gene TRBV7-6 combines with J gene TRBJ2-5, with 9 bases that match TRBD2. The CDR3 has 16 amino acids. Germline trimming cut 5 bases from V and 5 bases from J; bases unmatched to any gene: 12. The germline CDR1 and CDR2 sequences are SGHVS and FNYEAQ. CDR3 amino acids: CASSRQTSGVGETQYF. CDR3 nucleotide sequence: TGTGCCAGCAGCCGCCAGACTAGCGGCGTCGGGGAGACCCAGTACTTC.

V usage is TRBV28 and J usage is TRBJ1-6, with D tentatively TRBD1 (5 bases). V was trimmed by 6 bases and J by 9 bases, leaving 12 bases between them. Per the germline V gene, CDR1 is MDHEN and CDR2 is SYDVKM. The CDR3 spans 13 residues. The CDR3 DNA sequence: TGTGCCAGCAGAGGGGCAGGGATTTCACCCCTCCACTTT. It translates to CASRGAGISPLHF.

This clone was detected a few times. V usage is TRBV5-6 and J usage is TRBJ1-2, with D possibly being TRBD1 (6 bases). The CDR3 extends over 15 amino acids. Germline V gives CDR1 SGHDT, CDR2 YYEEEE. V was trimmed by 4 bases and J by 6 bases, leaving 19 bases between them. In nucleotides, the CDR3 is TGTGCCAGCAGCGGACGTGGCAGGGGTCTGGATGGCTACACCTTC. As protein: CASSGRGRGLDGYTF.

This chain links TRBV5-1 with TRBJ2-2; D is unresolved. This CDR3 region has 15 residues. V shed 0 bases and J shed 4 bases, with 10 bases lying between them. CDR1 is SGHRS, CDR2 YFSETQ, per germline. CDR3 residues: CASSLVGPGTGELFF. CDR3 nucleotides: TGCGCCAGCAGCTTGGTTGGTCCGGGCACCGGGGAGCTGTTTTTT. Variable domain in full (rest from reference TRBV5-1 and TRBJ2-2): KAGVTQTPRYLIKTRGQQVTLSCSPISGHRSVSWYQQTPGQGLQFLFEYFSETQRNKGNFPGRFSGRQFSNSRSEMNVSTLELGDSALYLCASSLVGPGTGELFFGEGSRLTVL.

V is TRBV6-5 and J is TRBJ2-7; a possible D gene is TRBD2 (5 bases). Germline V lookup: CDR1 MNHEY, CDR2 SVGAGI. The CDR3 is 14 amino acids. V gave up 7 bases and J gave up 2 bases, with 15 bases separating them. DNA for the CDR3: TGTGCCAGCACCATCCGTGGAGGAGCCTACGAGCAGTACTTC. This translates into CASTIRGGAYEQYF.

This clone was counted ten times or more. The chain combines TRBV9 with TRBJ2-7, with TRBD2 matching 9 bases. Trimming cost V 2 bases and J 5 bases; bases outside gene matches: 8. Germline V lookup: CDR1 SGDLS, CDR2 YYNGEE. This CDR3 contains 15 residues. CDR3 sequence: CASSVGPSGVDEQYF. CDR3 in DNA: TGTGCCAGCAGCGTGGGCCCTAGCGGGGTTGACGAGCAGTACTTC.

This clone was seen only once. CDR3 sequence: CASSYFRTGMNTEAFF. As DNA, the CDR3 is TGTGCCAGCAGTTACTTCCGGACAGGGATGAACACTGAAGCTTTCTTT. This rearrangement joins TRBV6-5 to TRBJ1-1; TRBD1 matches at 8 bases. This CDR3 spans 16 amino acids. Germline V gene lookup returns CDR1 MNHEY and CDR2 SVGAGI. Trimming cost V 1 base and J 0 bases; bases outside gene matches: 4.